These 5 T cell receptor beta chains came from one sample sequenced in a study of shared clonotypes between healthy human individuals (dated by TCRdb to the early 2020s). The library was obtained by the immunoSEQ multiplex PCR assay. TCRdb provides this immuneACCESS table in a form limited to in-frame rearrangements. Some clones are lacking; in checked studies, under half of them reflect an unresolved V gene, and why the rest are absent is not known. This sample has some 2,500,000 clones in its table, and 85% to 95% of those were observed once. Jointly, the top ten make up around 0.38% of the sample. The sequencing sample was made of naive CD4+ T cells from PBMCs. The sample's cell subset or site label, decoded: CD45RA+ positively selected. Receptor source: a man aged 18 to 30 in good health. Some clones in this sample may be carry-over from other donors' samples.

V is TRBV19 and J is TRBJ1-5, with a tentative D call TRBD1 (5 bases). CDR3 length: 15 residues. The V and J ends lost 9 bases and 2 bases respectively, with 17 bases between them. In germline, CDR1 is LNHDA, CDR2 SQIVND (reference sequence). The CDR3 protein is CASLDRGDGNQPQHF. CDR3 DNA sequence: TGTGCCAGCCTCGACAGAGGAGATGGCAATCAGCCCCAGCATTTT.

J is TRBJ1-5 and V is TRBV30; the match to TRBD1 covers 10 bases. V lost 0 bases to trimming and J lost 7 bases; unmatched junction nucleotides: 6. CDR1 is GTSNPN and CDR2 is SVGIG in the germline V gene (reference sequence). This CDR3 region has 15 residues. CDR3 sequence reads: CAWSVRTGGRQPQHF. In DNA, the CDR3 is TGTGCCTGGAGTGTTCGGACAGGGGGTCGCCAGCCCCAGCATTTT. The full variable domain, completed using reference TRBV30 and TRBJ1-5, is SQTIHQWPATLVQPVGSPLSLECTVEGTSNPNLYWYRQAAGRGLQLLFYSVGIGQISSEVPQNLSASRPQDRQFILSSKKLLLSDSGFYLCAWSVRTGGRQPQHFGDGTRLSIL.

The rearrangement links TRBV5-5 to TRBJ1-1; unclear D gene. CDR1 and CDR2 (germline): SGHKS, YYEKEE (reference sequence). Trimming took off 0 bases at V and 2 bases at J, with 5 bases between the two ends. The CDR3 totals 13 residues. The CDR3 loop is CASSLVRNTEAFF. Here the CDR3 DNA reads TGTGCCAGCAGCTTGGTGCGTAACACTGAAGCTTTCTTT. Supplemented by reference TRBV5-5 and TRBJ1-1, the full variable domain reads DAGVTQSPTHLIKTRGQQVTLRCSPISGHKSVSWYQQVLGQGPQFIFQYYEKEERGRGNFPDRFSARQFPNYSSELNVNALLLGDSALYLCASSLVRNTEAFFGQGTRLTVV.

The V and J genes are TRBV28 and TRBJ1-1; D not certain. Trimming pared 5 bases from V and 0 bases from J, leaving 13 bases between. The germline V gene encodes CDR1 MDHEN and CDR2 SYDVKM. CDR3 size: 15 residues. Here the CDR3 DNA reads TGTGCCAGCAGTCCCCCCCTTACCATGAACACTGAAGCTTTCTTT. It codes for CASSPPLTMNTEAFF.

CDR3 amino acids: CASSIRNREGEQFF. For the CDR3, the DNA is TGCGCCAGCAGCATAAGGAACAGGGAGGGTGAGCAGTTCTTC. The V call is TRBV5-1, the J call TRBJ2-1, with D maybe TRBD2 (7 bases). V gave up 4 bases and J gave up 9 bases, with 17 bases separating them. Germline values: CDR1 SGHRS, CDR2 YFSETQ. The CDR3 spans 14 residues.